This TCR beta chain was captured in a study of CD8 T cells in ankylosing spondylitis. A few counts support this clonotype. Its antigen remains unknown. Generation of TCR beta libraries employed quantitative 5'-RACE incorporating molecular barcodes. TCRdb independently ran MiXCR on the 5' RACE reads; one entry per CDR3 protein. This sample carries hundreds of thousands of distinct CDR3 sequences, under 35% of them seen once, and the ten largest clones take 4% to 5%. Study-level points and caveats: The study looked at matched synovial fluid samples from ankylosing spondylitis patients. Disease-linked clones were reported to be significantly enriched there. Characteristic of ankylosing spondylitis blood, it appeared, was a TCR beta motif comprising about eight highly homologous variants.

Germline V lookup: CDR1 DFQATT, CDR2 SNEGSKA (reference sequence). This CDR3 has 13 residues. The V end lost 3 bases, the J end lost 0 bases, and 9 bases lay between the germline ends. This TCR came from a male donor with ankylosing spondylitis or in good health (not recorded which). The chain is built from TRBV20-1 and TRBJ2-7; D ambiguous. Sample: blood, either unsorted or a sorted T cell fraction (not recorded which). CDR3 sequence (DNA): TGCAGTGCTAGTTCGGACCACTCCTACGAGCAGTACTTC. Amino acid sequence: CSASSDHSYEQYF.